One and the same sample provided the 10 T cell receptor beta chains below, sequenced in a study of shared clonotypes between healthy human individuals (dated by TCRdb to about 2020). To prepare the library, the immunoSEQ multiplex PCR assay was applied. As stored in TCRdb, this immuneACCESS dataset retains in-frame rearrangements with V and J assigned. A fraction of the clones does not appear; measured against another copy, unresolved V genes explain less than half of the discrepancy, and the remainder lacks a known reason. This sample holds about 580,000 clones; more than 95% were observed only once. 0.3% of the sample rests with the top ten. CD8 naive samples consisted of CD45RO-negative cells that were positively selected for CCR7, yielding a CD45RA+CCR7+ population without TemRA cells. The sample consisted of naive CD8+ T cells sorted from blood. According to the study, the label for this sample's cell subset or site signals: CD45RA+CCR7+. The source of these receptors is a man aged 30 to 45 in good health.

This clone showed up just once. The gene calls are TRBV9 and TRBJ1-3; no definite D call. CDR3 length equals 16 residues. Germline V gene sequence: CDR1 SGDLS, CDR2 YYNGEE. The germline V and J ends were trimmed by 1 base and 5 bases, with 16 bases remaining between them. Here the CDR3 reads CASSVRREGERNTIYF. CDR3 sequence (DNA): TGTGCCAGCAGCGTAAGGAGGGAAGGCGAGAGAAACACCATATATTTT.

The chain couples TRBV20-1 to TRBJ2-5; unclear D gene. Germline values: CDR1 DFQATT, CDR2 SNEGSKA (reference sequence). Trimming pared 5 bases from V and 3 bases from J, leaving 7 bases between. The CDR3 has 11 amino acids. The CDR3 DNA is TGCAGTGCTCCCACGGAAGAGACCCAGTACTTC. It encodes CSAPTEETQYF.

The chain joins TRBV11-3 to TRBJ2-5; D is unclear. Germline values: CDR1 SGHNT, CDR2 YENEEA. Trimming pared 1 base from V and 1 base from J, leaving 4 bases between. The CDR3 is 13 amino acids. The chain's CDR3 is CASSLGIQETQYF. Here the CDR3 DNA reads TGTGCCAGCAGCTTAGGGATCCAAGAGACCCAGTACTTC. The variable domain in full, with the rest retrieved from reference TRBV11-3 and TRBJ2-5, is EAGVVQSPRYKIIEKKQPVAFWCNPISGHNTLYWYLQNLGQGPELLIRYENEEAVDDSQLPKDRFSAERLKGVDSTLKIQPAELGDSAVYLCASSLGIQETQYFGPGTRLLVL.

The rearrangement uses TRBV5-4 and TRBJ2-7; D possibly matches TRBD1 or TRBD2 (5 bases each). The V end lost 2 bases, the J end lost 6 bases, and 12 bases lay between the germline ends. Germline loops: CDR1 SGHNT, CDR2 YYREEE (reference sequence). The CDR3 length is 13 residues. The CDR3 sequence: CASSFVGTLEQYF. The CDR3, as DNA: TGTGCCAGCAGCTTTGTCGGGACCCTCGAGCAGTACTTC. Full variable domain (remainder filled in from reference TRBV5-4 and TRBJ2-7): ETGVTQSPTHLIKTRGQQVTLRCSSQSGHNTVSWYQQALGQGPQFIFQYYREEENGRGNFPPRFSGLQFPNYSSELNVNALELDDSALYLCASSFVGTLEQYFGPGTRLTVT.

The rearrangement joins TRBV28 to TRBJ2-7; a possible D gene is TRBD1 (5 bases). The germline V gene has CDR1 MDHEN and CDR2 SYDVKM. Trimming shortened V by 9 bases and J by 5 bases, and 26 bases separated the two germline ends. The CDR3 contains 16 residues. Here the CDR3 DNA reads TGTGCCAGTAATCAGGGATTCCCCATGACTTTCCACGAGCAGTACTTC. This translates into CASNQGFPMTFHEQYF.

The rearrangement links TRBV4-3 to TRBJ2-1; a possible D gene is TRBD2 (5 bases). The CDR3 consists of 13 residues. Trimming left V 3 bases short and J 10 bases short, with 13 bases between. Looked up from germline, CDR1 is LGHNA and CDR2 is YSLEER. The CDR3 protein is CASSQTAGREQFF. The CDR3, as DNA: TGCGCCAGCAGCCAGACCGCTGGGAGAGAGCAGTTCTTC.

This chain connects TRBV2 to TRBJ1-4, with TRBD1 identical over 10 bases. Germline V gives CDR1 SNHLY, CDR2 FYNNEI. V lost 8 bases, J lost 8 bases, and 5 bases stayed unmatched. The CDR3 totals 13 residues. The CDR3 loop is CASADRGHEKLFF. The CDR3 coding sequence is TGTGCCAGCGCCGACAGGGGGCACGAAAAACTGTTTTTT.

The V and J genes are TRBV27 and TRBJ2-7, with a possible D match to TRBD2 (6 bases). V dropped 7 bases and J dropped 3 bases, with 7 bases sitting between them. Per germline, CDR1 MNHEY and CDR2 SMNVEV (reference sequence). CDR3 length: 11 amino acids. CDR3 bases: TGTGCCAGCAACGGGGGCTACGAGCAGTACTTC. Translating gives CASNGGYEQYF.

As for this clone: Other DNA sequences in the sample encode the same CDR3. The chain links TRBV5-1 to TRBJ2-7; D not resolved. This CDR3 has 14 amino acids. In germline, CDR1 is SGHRS, CDR2 YFSETQ. The V and J ends lost 0 bases and 2 bases respectively, with 9 bases between them. CDR3 amino acids: CASSLDLGPYEQYF. DNA for the CDR3: TGCGCCAGCAGCTTGGACTTAGGACCCTACGAGCAGTACTTC.

The chain has TRBV7-9 and TRBJ2-3; 7 nucleotides agree with TRBD2. This CDR3 is 19 amino acids long. Germline values: CDR1 SEHNR, CDR2 FQNEAQ (reference sequence). Trimming removed 5 bases from V and 3 bases from J; junction bases left unmatched: 20. CDR3 residues: CASSSILSGTRLETDTQYF. CDR3 coding DNA: TGTGCCAGCAGCAGCATTTTGAGCGGGACCCGTCTTGAGACAGATACGCAGTATTTT.